This T cell receptor (beta chain) derives from a study of cytomegalovirus exposure and HLA in healthy donors. Study outcomes and limitations: A previous analysis found most TCR beta V segments productive roughly 87% or roughly 30% of the time. For TCR beta chains, V- and J-gene trimming was later linked to a missense DCLRE1C variant.

The CDR3 totals 17 residues. Germline V gene lookup returns CDR1 SGHRS and CDR2 YFSETQ. The PCR had 60 Vbeta and 13 Jbeta primers. Per the authors' pipeline: In a later analysis, the count reached some 75 million unique TCR beta chains, with about 10 million shared. Clones were sequenced by immunoSEQ multiplex PCR, and TCRdb holds only the in-frame ones, with some missing. V and J calls and clone size are copied from that table; D and trimming were computed from the DNA. The sample has about 200,000 clones, 65% to 85% seen once. For this clone: The antigen is not known.

Sequencing input: PBMCs. The TCR sequence derives from a woman in her 30s in good health and CMV-seronegative. The rearrangement links TRBV5-1 to TRBJ2-5, with TRBD2 as a possible D gene (6 bases). The J call is uncertain, as TRBJ2-7 better fits the DNA end. Here the CDR3 reads CASSPRTGTFSSYEQYF. CDR3 DNA: TGCGCCAGCAGCCCACGAACCGGGACTTTTAGCTCCTACGAGCAGTACTTC.